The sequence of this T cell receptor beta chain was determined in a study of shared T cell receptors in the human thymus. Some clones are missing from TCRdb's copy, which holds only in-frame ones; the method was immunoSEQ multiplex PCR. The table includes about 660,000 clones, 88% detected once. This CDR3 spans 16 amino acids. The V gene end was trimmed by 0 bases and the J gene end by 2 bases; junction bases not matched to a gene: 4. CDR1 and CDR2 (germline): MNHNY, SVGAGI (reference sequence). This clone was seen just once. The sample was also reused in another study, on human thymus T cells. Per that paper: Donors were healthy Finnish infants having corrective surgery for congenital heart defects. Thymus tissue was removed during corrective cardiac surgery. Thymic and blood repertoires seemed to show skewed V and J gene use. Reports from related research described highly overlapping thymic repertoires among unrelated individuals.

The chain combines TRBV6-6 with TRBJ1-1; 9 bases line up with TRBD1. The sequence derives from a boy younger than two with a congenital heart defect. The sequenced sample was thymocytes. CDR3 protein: CASSYSGQGTNTEAFF. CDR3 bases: TGTGCCAGCAGTTACTCGGGACAGGGAACCAACACTGAAGCTTTCTTT.